Given below is one T cell receptor (beta chain) in context. V lost 1 base, J lost 11 bases, and 12 bases stayed unmatched. Germline V gives CDR1 SGHAT, CDR2 FQNNGV. The CDR3 contains 15 residues. The data were taken from a study of OX40 agonist ivuxolimab in advanced cancers. Produced via immunoSEQ multiplex PCR; TCRdb's table is partial and in-frame only. The sample has over 70,000 clones; 70% to 90% are singletons. J is TRBJ2-5 and V is TRBV11-2, with 8 bases that match TRBD2. The specimen was CD4+ or CD8+ T cells sorted from blood, collected in a trial of the OX40 agonist ivuxolimab. The sequence was obtained from an adult with an advanced solid tumor such as melanoma, head and neck, liver or kidney cancer. The CDR3: CASSLAGGPRREQYF. The CDR3 DNA sequence: TGTGCCAGCAGCTTAGCGGGGGGGCCTAGAAGGGAGCAGTACTTC.